The rows below give T cell receptor beta chains drawn from one sample of a study of cytomegalovirus exposure and HLA in healthy donors. Sequencing was performed with immunoSEQ multiplex PCR; in TCRdb, only in-frame clones are kept and a portion is missing. Altogether roughly 80,000 clones are present, 70% to 80% being singletons, with the ten largest covering around 3%. The specimen sequenced was PBMCs. The source is a middle-aged man in good health and CMV-seronegative. The CDR3 runs from the conserved cysteine through the conserved F or W. Fields, in order: clone size, D gene, J gene, V gene, CDR3 DNA, CDR3 protein. The D gene is left open where the match is weak. Rows may omit the clone size; those that give it use once, few, many or a size class.

once,-,TRBJ2-7,TRBV10-2,TGCGCCAGCAGCCCGGACAGCGTCTCCTACGAGCAGTACTTC,CASSPDSVSYEQYF
-,TRBD2,TRBJ2-3,TRBV5-1,TGCGCCAGCAGCTTCCCCGGGGGGGGGACACCAATTCTGGGAGGCACAGATACGCAGTATTTT,CASSFPGGGTPILGGTDTQYF
-,TRBD1,TRBJ1-5,TRBV10-1,TGCGCCAGCAGTGAAGGGGGCGCGGGCAATCAGCCCCAGCATTTT,CASSEGGAGNQPQHF
few,-,TRBJ2-1,TRBV6-5,TGTGCCAGCAGTTACGCGGGACGAGATTACAATGAGCAGTTCTTC,CASSYAGRDYNEQFF
-,TRBD1,TRBJ2-2,TRBV5-4,TGTGCCAGCAGACGAGGACAGGGTCAGAACACCGGGGAGCTGTTTTTT,CASRRGQGQNTGELFF
few,TRBD1,TRBJ1-2,TRBV2,TGTGCCAGCAGTTTAGAGACAGGGGCCTATGGCTACACCTTC,CASSLETGAYGYTF
-,TRBD1,TRBJ1-2,TRBV7-3,TGTGCCAGCAGTCTGGGGACAGGGGAGGCCTATGGCTACACCTTC,CASSLGTGEAYGYTF
-,TRBD1,TRBJ1-1,TRBV6-6,TGTGCCAGCAGTTATCCCGGACAGGGGAGCCCTGAAGCTTTCTTT,CASSYPGQGSPEAFF
-,TRBD2,TRBJ2-3,TRBV7-2,TGTGCCAGCAGCTTAGTTGGCGGGGGGTCAGATACGCAGTATTTT,CASSLVGGGSDTQYF
medium-sized,-,TRBJ1-5,TRBV30,TGTGCCTGGAGTGTTCGGCAGCGGAATCAGCCCCAGCATTTT,CAWSVRQRNQPQHF
-,-,TRBJ1-1,TRBV5-5,TGTGCCAGCAGCTACCTACAGGGAATAGGGGACACTGAAGCTTTCTTT,CASSYLQGIGDTEAFF
once,-,TRBJ1-5,TRBV5-5,TGTGCCAGCAGCACCGGACAGCATAGCAATCAGCCCCAGCATTTT,CASSTGQHSNQPQHF
-,TRBD1,TRBJ1-3,TRBV30,TGTGCCTGGAGTGTCAGAAGGGCAGGGGGCTCTGGAAACACCATATATTTT,CAWSVRRAGGSGNTIYF
-,TRBD1,TRBJ1-6,TRBV7-9,TGTTCCAGCAGCCTTGGGACAGGGGGAAGTTACTCCTATAATTCACCCCTCCACTTT,CSSSLGTGGSYSYNSPLHF
-,-,TRBJ1-2,TRBV4-1,TGCGCCAGCAGCCAAGGGGTGGGGGGTGGACGGGGGATGAAGAACTATGGCTACACCTTC,CASSQGVGGGRGMKNYGYTF
-,TRBD2,TRBJ2-7,TRBV5-1,TGCGCCAGCAGCTTGGGAGGGGTTAGCGGGTACGAGCAGTACTTC,CASSLGGVSGYEQYF
once,TRBD1,TRBJ1-2,TRBV6-1,TGTGCCAGCAGTGATAGGGGGACAGGGGGCCCGGGGGGCTACACCTTC,CASSDRGTGGPGGYTF